This entry concerns a single TCR beta chain. The sample comes from a study of memory CD8 T cells in hepatitis C reinfection. The method was immunoSEQ multiplex PCR; TCRdb's version includes in-frame clones alone and lacks a portion of them. Seen here are roughly 43,000 clones, around nine tenths observed once, and the top ten hold around 1.2%. V was pared by 3 bases and J by 6 bases, with 6 bases of the junction left unmatched. From germline, CDR1 is LNHDA and CDR2 SQIVND (reference sequence). CDR3 length: 14 residues. Indicated time point: peak reinfection, 3 to 8 weeks after reinfection detection. The sorted cells went straight to TCR sequencing with no prior in vitro expansion.

Source material: naive CD8+ T cells sorted from blood. This TCR derives from a man between 18 and 29 years old with hepatitis C virus infection. V usage is TRBV19 and J usage is TRBJ1-1; 8 positions agree with TRBD1. For the CDR3, the DNA is TGTGCCAGTAGTATGGGCAGGGGGCCCGCTGAAGCTTTCTTT. It yields the protein CASSMGRGPAEAFF.